This passage covers 23 T cell receptor beta chains from one sample sequenced in a study of tumor and adjacent non-tumor tissue in lung cancer. TCRbeta libraries were built with three rounds of nested PCR, modified from ARM-PCR. TCRdb re-called the multiplex PCR reads with MiXCR, one entry per CDR3 protein. Of 100,000 or so distinct CDR3 sequences in the sample, approximately 60% are singletons; the top ten hold less than 20%. No cell sorting was done before RNA was extracted from the tissue. The normal lung tissue was taken more than 3 cm from the tumor edge. Sequences were obtained from distant non-tumor lung tissue. Receptors were obtained from a man aged 25-45 years with non-small cell lung cancer.

Remarks on this clonotype: At one of its ends the junction is not consistent with the germline gene, which may arise from a read error. V usage is TRBV11-2 and J usage is TRBJ2-7; unclear D gene. Germline V gene lookup returns CDR1 SGHAT and CDR2 FQNNGV. The CDR3 has 13 amino acids. The CDR3 sequence is CAISFGQLNDQYF. The DNA of the CDR3 is TGTGCCATCAGCTTCGGGCAGCTGAACGATCAGTACTTC.

With regard to this clonotype: Germline is not matched at one junction end, which may reflect a read error. The chain couples TRBV20-1 to TRBJ1-1, with D tentatively TRBD1 (5 bases). CDR3 length equals 11 residues. Germline lookup yields CDR1 DFQATT and CDR2 SNEGSKA (reference sequence). The CDR3 sequence: CSAPERDEAFF. The CDR3 DNA is TGTAGTGCCCCGGAAAGGGACGAAGCTTTCTTT.

As to this clonotype: The junction differs from germline at one of its ends, possibly a read error. The chain combines TRBV20-1 with TRBJ1-1; tentatively, D is TRBD1 (6 bases). The CDR3 runs 11 residues. CDR1 is DFQATT, CDR2 SNEGSKA, per germline (reference sequence). This CDR3 is CSPRGDPPYHF. The DNA for the CDR3 is TGCAGTCCTAGGGGGGACCCCCCGTATCACTTT.

About this clonotype itself: The CDR3 does not close with the conserved phenylalanine or tryptophan, likely indicating a read error. The chain uses TRBV11-2 and TRBJ2-1; 7 nucleotides match TRBD1. The junction had 10 bases not matched to a gene; V was cut back by 9 bases and J by 5 bases. The CDR3 totals 14 residues. From germline, CDR1 is SGHAT and CDR2 FQNNGV. CDR3 nucleotide sequence: TGTGCCAGTAGCGCTGGGACAGCTCACAATGAGCAGTTCTTA. Its protein is CASSAGTAHNEQFL.

The rearrangement uses TRBV11-2 and TRBJ2-1; D is unresolved. Germline values: CDR1 SGHAT, CDR2 FQNNGV. The ends were cut back, 0 bases at V and 6 bases at J, with 6 bases in the middle. There are 13 residues in the CDR3. Written as DNA, the CDR3 is TGTGCCAGCAGCTTAGAGACCTCCAATGAGCAGTTCTTC. This codes for CASSLETSNEQFF. Full variable domain (outside the CDR3, taken from reference TRBV11-2 and TRBJ2-1): EAGVAQSPRYKIIEKRQSVAFWCNPISGHATLYWYQQILGQGPKLLIQFQNNGVVDDSQLPKDRFSAERLKGVDSTLKIQPAKLEDSAVYLCASSLETSNEQFFGPGTRLTVL.

The chain couples TRBV11-2 to TRBJ1-3; 7 bases are a match to TRBD1. The CDR3 has 16 amino acids. Per the germline V gene, CDR1 is SGHAT and CDR2 is FQNNGV. V shed 0 bases, J shed 3 bases, and the junction held 5 bases outside the gene matches. CDR3 loop: CASSLDPRGIGNTIYF. In DNA, the CDR3 is TGTGCCAGCAGCTTAGATCCCAGGGGGATTGGAAACACCATATATTTT.

The V gene is TRBV20-1, the J gene TRBJ2-1; D perhaps matches TRBD2 (5 bases). The CDR3 consists of 17 residues. V was clipped by 7 bases and J by 4 bases, with 26 bases between them. Germline CDR1 and CDR2: DFQATT and SNEGSKA (reference sequence). The CDR3 here is CSVIGSVRSDGYNEQFF. The CDR3 DNA reads as TGCAGTGTCATAGGGAGCGTGAGATCAGATGGGTACAATGAGCAGTTCTTC.

This clonotype was picked up one time. Relative to the germline gene, one junction end is altered; a read error may explain this. Here the CDR3 reads CASASGTSGYDEQFF. The DNA of the CDR3 is TGTGCCAGCGCATCCGGGACTAGCGGATACGATGAGCAATTCTTC. The chain is built from TRBV6-1 and TRBJ2-1; 11 nucleotides agree with TRBD2. The CDR3 consists of 15 residues. Germline CDR1 is MNHNS and CDR2 is SASEGT.

The chain links TRBV5-1 to TRBJ2-1, with a possible D match to TRBD2 (6 bases). V was trimmed by 0 bases and J by 7 bases, leaving 17 bases between them. The CDR3 runs to 16 residues. CDR1 and CDR2 (germline): SGHRS, YFSETQ. CDR3 residues: CASSLDGGKVLNEQFF. CDR3 nucleotide sequence: TGCGCCAGCAGCTTGGATGGCGGGAAAGTTCTTAATGAGCAGTTCTTC.

A word on this clonotype: A read error may produce the germline difference seen at one junction end. This sequence joins TRBV20-1 and TRBJ1-3; D ambiguous. CDR1 is DFQATT and CDR2 is SNEGSKA in the germline V gene (reference sequence). This CDR3 has 13 amino acids. CDR3 sequence (DNA): TGCAGAGCTAAGCAACAATCAGGATACACCATATATTTT. The encoded protein is CRAKQQSGYTIYF.

Comment on this clonotype: A read error may account for a junction end that differs from germline. The CDR3 spells CASSWDMGIGELLF. Here the CDR3 DNA reads TGTGCCAGCAGCTGGGACATGGGAATCGGGGAGCTGCTTTTT. The V call is TRBV11-2, the J call TRBJ2-2, with a possible D match to TRBD1 (6 bases). The V gene's germline CDR1 is SGHAT and CDR2 FQNNGV. The CDR3 has 14 residues.

This clonotype was observed once. The junction departs from the called germline gene at one end, perhaps through a read error. The rearrangement joins TRBV11-3 to TRBJ2-7, with D unresolved. The CDR3 contains 13 residues. Germline V gene sequence: CDR1 SGHNT, CDR2 YENEEA. DNA of the CDR3: TGTGCCAACAGCTTAGGAACTCCCTACGAGCAGTACTTC. This encodes CANSLGTPYEQYF.

This rearrangement joins TRBV20-1 to TRBJ2-5; unclear D gene. This CDR3 comprises 13 residues. The V end lost 7 bases, the J end lost 2 bases, and 14 bases lay between the germline ends. Germline lookup yields CDR1 DFQATT and CDR2 SNEGSKA (reference sequence). CDR3 sequence reads: CSVVQRPQETQYF. The CDR3 DNA reads as TGCAGTGTTGTACAGAGACCACAAGAGACCCAGTACTTC.

Comment on this clonotype: The germline gene is not matched at one end of the junction; a read error may be the cause. The rearrangement joins TRBV4-1 to TRBJ2-7; 7 nucleotides align to TRBD2. CDR3 length: 16 amino acids. Germline values: CDR1 MGHRA, CDR2 YSYEKL. The CDR3 sequence: CASSQEPGTTTYVQYF. In DNA, the CDR3 is TGCGCCAGCAGCCAAGAGCCCGGGACTACAACCTACGTGCAGTACTTC.

In this sample, this clonotype turned up once. Sequence at one end of the junction differs from germline and may be a read error. The chain links TRBV11-1 to TRBJ2-5, with D uncertain. The CDR3 runs to 14 residues. Germline V gene sequence: CDR1 SGHAT, CDR2 FQDESV (reference sequence). The CDR3 sequence is CASRLDTYQETQYF. The DNA for the CDR3 is TGTGCCAGCAGATTAGACACATACCAAGAGACCCAGTACTTC.

The chain has TRBV7-9 and TRBJ2-3; 11 nucleotides align to TRBD2. The V segment lost 5 bases and the J segment 3 bases; nucleotides outside the gene matches: 7. Per the germline V gene, CDR1 is SEHNR and CDR2 is FQNEAQ (reference sequence). The CDR3 is 16 residues long. The chain's CDR3 is CASSQEGLAATDTQYF. As DNA, the CDR3 is TGTGCCAGCAGCCAAGAGGGACTAGCGGCAACAGATACGCAGTATTTT. The whole variable domain, remainder taken from reference TRBV7-9 and TRBJ2-3, is DTGVSQNPRHKITKRGQNVTFRCDPISEHNRLYWYRQTLGQGPEFLTYFQNEAQLEKSRLLSDRFSAERPKGSFSTLEIQRTEQGDSAMYLCASSQEGLAATDTQYFGPGTRLTVL.

A note on this clonotype: This could be a read error, since a much larger clone is one nucleotide away. This is likely a read error, given that the CDR3 carries no conserved phenylalanine or tryptophan at its end. The rearrangement uses TRBV28 and TRBJ2-1; TRBD1 agrees at 8 bases. The V and J ends lost 4 bases and 9 bases, in that order; junction bases with no gene match: 11. CDR1 and CDR2 (germline): MDHEN, SYDVKM. The CDR3 loop spans 15 amino acids. The CDR3 DNA reads TGTGCCAGCAGTTCCCCAGGGGGCGGAGGGATTGAGCAGTTCTTA. It is translated as CASSSPGGGGIEQFL.

For this clonotype: The junction does not match germline at one end; this may be a read error. The rearrangement uses TRBV29-1 and TRBJ2-7, with a weak D call TRBD1 (6 bases). CDR3 length: 15 amino acids. Per the germline V gene, CDR1 is SQVTM and CDR2 is ANQGSEA. The CDR3 spells CCVGSDRLTPYEQYF. The CDR3 region has the DNA TGCTGCGTTGGGTCGGACAGATTAACCCCCTACGAGCAGTACTTC.

This clonotype appeared a single time. Compared with germline, one end of the junction differs, possibly owing to a read error. The V gene is TRBV4-1, the J gene TRBJ1-5, with D hard to call. The CDR3 is 17 residues long. Germline CDR1 and CDR2: MGHRA and YSYEKL. This CDR3 is CASSQDVGTISNQPQHF. As DNA, the CDR3 is TGCGCCAGCAGTCAAGATGTCGGAACCATTAGCAATCAGCCCCAGCATTTT.

With regard to this clonotype: Germline and junction disagree at one end, which may indicate a read error. J is TRBJ2-7 and V is TRBV13; D unclear. CDR1 PRHDT and CDR2 FYEKMQ come from the germline V gene (reference sequence). The CDR3 is 13 amino acids. CDR3 nucleotides: TGTGCCAACAGCCCCCACCCACGCGCCAAGCAGTACTTC. Its protein is CANSPHPRAKQYF.

This chain uses TRBV11-2 with TRBJ2-7; 9 bases agree with TRBD1. The CDR3 length is 16 residues. The V and J ends lost 8 bases and 4 bases, in that order; junction bases with no gene match: 15. From germline, CDR1 is SGHAT and CDR2 FQNNGV. CDR3 sequence reads: CASCPNPYRGQYEQYF. The CDR3 DNA follows: TGTGCCAGCTGCCCGAACCCCTACAGGGGGCAGTACGAGCAGTACTTC.

J is TRBJ2-5 and V is TRBV11-2; D unclear. V lost 5 bases and J lost 1, with 11 bases in between. The length of the CDR3 is 14 residues. Germline V gives CDR1 SGHAT, CDR2 FQNNGV. CDR3 amino acids: CASSQVTAQETQYF. Written as DNA, the CDR3 is TGTGCCAGCAGCCAGGTCACGGCCCAAGAGACCCAGTACTTC.

With regard to this clonotype: A much larger clone differs by one base, so this may be a read error. This is likely a read error, given that the CDR3 carries no conserved phenylalanine or tryptophan at its end. The rearrangement links TRBV12-3 or TRBV12-4 to TRBJ2-1, with 13 bases that match TRBD2. The length of the CDR3 is 14 residues. V shed 6 bases, J shed 9 bases, and the junction held 5 bases outside the gene matches. For the CDR3, the DNA is TGTGCCAGCAGATCTCGGACTAGCGGGAGTGAGCAGTTCCTC. Its translation is CASRSRTSGSEQFL.